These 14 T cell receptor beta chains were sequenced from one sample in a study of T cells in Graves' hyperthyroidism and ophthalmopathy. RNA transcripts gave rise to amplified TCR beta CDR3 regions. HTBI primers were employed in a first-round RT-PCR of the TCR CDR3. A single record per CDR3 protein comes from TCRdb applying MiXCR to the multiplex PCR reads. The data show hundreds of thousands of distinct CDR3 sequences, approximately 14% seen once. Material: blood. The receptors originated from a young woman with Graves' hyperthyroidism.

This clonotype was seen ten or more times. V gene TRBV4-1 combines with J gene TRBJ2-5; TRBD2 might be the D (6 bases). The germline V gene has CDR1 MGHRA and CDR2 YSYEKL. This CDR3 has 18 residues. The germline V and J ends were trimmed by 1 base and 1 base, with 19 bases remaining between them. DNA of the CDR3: TGCGCCAGCAGCCAAGTACCCCCTGGAACCGGGGGCCAAGAGACCCAGTACTTC. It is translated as CASSQVPPGTGGQETQYF.

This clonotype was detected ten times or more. DNA for the CDR3: TGTGCCAGTAGTCCCACCGGGACAGGGAGGGGAGATACGCAGTATTTT. The encoded protein is CASSPTGTGRGDTQYF. The chain recombines TRBV19 with TRBJ2-3; 9 nucleotides match TRBD1. The germline gives CDR1 LNHDA, CDR2 SQIVND (reference sequence). V trimming: 5 bases; J trimming: 5 bases; junction bases outside the gene matches: 11. This CDR3 spans 16 amino acids. Complete variable domain (other parts from reference TRBV19 and TRBJ2-3): DGGITQSPKYLFRKEGQNVTLSCEQNLNHDAMYWYRQDPGQGLRLIYYSQIVNDFQKGDIAEGYSVSREKKESFPLTVTSAQKNPTAFYLCASSPTGTGRGDTQYFGPGTRLTVL.

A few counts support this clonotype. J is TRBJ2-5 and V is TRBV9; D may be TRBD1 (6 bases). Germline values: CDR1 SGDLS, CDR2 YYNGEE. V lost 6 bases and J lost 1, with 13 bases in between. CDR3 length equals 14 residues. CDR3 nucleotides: TGTGCCAGCACCCGACAGGACCTCCAAGAGACCCAGTACTTC. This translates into CASTRQDLQETQYF.

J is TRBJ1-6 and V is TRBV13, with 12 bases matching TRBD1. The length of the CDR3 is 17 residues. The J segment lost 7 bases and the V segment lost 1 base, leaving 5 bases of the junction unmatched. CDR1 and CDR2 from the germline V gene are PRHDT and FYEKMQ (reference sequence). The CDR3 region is CASSLAGTGGRNSPLHF. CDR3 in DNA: TGTGCCAGCAGCTTAGCGGGGACAGGGGGCAGAAATTCACCCCTCCACTTT.

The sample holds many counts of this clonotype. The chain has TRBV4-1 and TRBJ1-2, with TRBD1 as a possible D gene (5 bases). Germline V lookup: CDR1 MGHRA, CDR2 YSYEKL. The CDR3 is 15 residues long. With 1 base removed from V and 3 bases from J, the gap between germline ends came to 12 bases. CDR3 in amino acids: CASSQVQQGDYGYTF. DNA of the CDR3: TGCGCCAGCAGCCAAGTCCAACAAGGGGACTATGGCTACACCTTC.

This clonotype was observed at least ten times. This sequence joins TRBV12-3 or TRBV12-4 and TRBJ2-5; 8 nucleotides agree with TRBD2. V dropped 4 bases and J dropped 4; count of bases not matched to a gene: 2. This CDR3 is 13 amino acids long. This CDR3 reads CASSSGGAETQYF. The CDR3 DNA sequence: TGTGCCAGCAGTTCCGGGGGGGCAGAGACCCAGTACTTC.

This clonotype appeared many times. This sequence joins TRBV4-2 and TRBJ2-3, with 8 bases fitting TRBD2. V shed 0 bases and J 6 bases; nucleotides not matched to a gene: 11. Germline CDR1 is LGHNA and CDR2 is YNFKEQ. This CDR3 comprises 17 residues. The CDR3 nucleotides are TGTGCCAGCAGCCAAGATATGGGACTAGGCTCGGCGGATACGCAGTATTTT. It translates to CASSQDMGLGSADTQYF.

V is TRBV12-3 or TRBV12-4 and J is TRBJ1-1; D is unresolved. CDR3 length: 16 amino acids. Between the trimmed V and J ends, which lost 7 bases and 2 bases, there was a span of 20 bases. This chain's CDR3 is CASNSPLSRVNTEAFF. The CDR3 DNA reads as TGTGCCAGCAATTCGCCCCTCAGTCGGGTTAACACTGAAGCTTTCTTT.

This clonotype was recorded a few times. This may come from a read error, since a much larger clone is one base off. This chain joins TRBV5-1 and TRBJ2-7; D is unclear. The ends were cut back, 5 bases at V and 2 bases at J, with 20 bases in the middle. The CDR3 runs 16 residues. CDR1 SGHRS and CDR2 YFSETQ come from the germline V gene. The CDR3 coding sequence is TGCGCCAGCAGTCTCAACTCAGGCCCTGTACCCTACGAGCAGTACTTC. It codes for CASSLNSGPVPYEQYF.

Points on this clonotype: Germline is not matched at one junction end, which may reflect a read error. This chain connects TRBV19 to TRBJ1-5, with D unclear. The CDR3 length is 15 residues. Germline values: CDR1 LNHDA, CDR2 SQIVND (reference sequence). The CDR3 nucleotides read TGTGCCAGTAGTATAGGAGTGACGGTGGTTCAGCCCCGGCATTTT. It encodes CASSIGVTVVQPRHF.

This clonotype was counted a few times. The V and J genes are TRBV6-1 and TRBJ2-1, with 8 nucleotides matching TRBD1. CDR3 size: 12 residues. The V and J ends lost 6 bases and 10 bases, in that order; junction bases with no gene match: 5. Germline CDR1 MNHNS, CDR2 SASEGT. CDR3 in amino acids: CASRQGAVEQFF. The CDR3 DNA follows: TGTGCCAGCAGGCAGGGGGCAGTAGAGCAGTTCTTC.

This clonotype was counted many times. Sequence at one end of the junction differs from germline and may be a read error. CDR3 DNA: TGTGCCAGCAGCTTCCAGACAGGGGCCGCCTTC. Translation gives CASSFQTGAAF. The chain is built from TRBV7-9 and TRBJ1-2; TRBD1 matches 8 bases. The V gene's germline CDR1 is SEHNR and CDR2 FQNEAQ (reference sequence). CDR3 length equals 11 residues.

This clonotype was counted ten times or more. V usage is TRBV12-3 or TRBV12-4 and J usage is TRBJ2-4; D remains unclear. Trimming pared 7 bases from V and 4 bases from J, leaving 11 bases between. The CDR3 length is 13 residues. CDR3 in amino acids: CASTSPGKNIQYF. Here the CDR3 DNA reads TGTGCCAGCACCTCCCCGGGTAAAAACATTCAGTACTTC.

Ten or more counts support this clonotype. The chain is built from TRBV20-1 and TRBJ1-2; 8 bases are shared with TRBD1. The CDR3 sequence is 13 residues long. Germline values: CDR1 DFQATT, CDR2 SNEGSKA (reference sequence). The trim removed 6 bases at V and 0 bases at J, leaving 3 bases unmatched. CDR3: CSASDRANYGYTF. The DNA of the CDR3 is TGCAGTGCCTCGGACAGGGCTAACTATGGCTACACCTTC.